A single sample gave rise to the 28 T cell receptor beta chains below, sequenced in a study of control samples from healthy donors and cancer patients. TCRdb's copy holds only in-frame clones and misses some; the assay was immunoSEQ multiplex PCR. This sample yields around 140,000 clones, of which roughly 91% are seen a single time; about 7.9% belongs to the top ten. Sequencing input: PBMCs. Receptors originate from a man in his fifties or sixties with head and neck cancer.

The CDR3 region has the DNA TGTGCCAGTAGTATCAGAGCGGGAGGTACAGATACGCAGTATTTT. Its translation is CASSIRAGGTDTQYF. The rearrangement joins TRBV19 to TRBJ2-3, with 9 bases matching TRBD2. CDR1 and CDR2 from the germline V gene are LNHDA and SQIVND (reference sequence). This CDR3 is built from 15 residues. V trimming: 3 bases; J trimming: 3 bases; junction bases outside the gene matches: 4.

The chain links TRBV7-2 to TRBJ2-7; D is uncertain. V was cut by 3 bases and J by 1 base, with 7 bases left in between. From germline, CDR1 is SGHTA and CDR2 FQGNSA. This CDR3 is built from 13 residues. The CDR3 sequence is CASSFDTSYEQYF. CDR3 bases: TGTGCCAGCAGCTTTGACACTTCCTACGAGCAGTACTTC.

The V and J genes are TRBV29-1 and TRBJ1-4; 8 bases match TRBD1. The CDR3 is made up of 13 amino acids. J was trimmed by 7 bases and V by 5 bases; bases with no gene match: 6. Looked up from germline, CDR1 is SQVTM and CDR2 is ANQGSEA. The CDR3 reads CSVTGTGPEKLFF. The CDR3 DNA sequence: TGCAGCGTTACCGGGACAGGACCTGAAAAACTGTTTTTT. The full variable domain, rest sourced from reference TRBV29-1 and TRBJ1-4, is SAVISQKPSRDICQRGTSLTIQCQVDSQVTMMFWYRQQPGQSLTLIATANQGSEATYESGFVIDKFPISRPNLTFSTLTVSNMSPEDSSIYLCSVTGTGPEKLFFGSGTQLSVL.

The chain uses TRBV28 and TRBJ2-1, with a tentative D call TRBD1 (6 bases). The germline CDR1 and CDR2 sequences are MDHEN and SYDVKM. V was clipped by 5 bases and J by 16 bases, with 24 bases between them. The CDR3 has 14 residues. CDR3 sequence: CASSPHPQTGRCFF. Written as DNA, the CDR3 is TGTGCCAGCAGTCCCCACCCTCAGACAGGACGGTGCTTCTTC.

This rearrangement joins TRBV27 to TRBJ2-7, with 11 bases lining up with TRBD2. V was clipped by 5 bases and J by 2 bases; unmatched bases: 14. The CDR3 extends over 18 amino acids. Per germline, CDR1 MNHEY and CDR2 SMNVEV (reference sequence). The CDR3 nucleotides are TGTGCCAGCAGTGCCCAACTAGCGGGAGCGGAGGGTGCCTACGAGCAGTACTTC. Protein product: CASSAQLAGAEGAYEQYF.

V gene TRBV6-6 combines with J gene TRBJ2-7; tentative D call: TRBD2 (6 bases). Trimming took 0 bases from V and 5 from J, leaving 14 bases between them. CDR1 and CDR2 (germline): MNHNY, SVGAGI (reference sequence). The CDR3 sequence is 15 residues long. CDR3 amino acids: CASSYSGRGFHEQYF. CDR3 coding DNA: TGTGCCAGCAGTTACTCGGGGCGGGGATTCCACGAGCAGTACTTC.

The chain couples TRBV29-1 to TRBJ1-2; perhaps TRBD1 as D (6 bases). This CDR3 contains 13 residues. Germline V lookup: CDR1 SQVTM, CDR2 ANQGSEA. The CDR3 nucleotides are TGCAGGACCGAGGGGGAGGGAAGCGATGGCTACACCTTC. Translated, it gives CRTEGEGSDGYTF.

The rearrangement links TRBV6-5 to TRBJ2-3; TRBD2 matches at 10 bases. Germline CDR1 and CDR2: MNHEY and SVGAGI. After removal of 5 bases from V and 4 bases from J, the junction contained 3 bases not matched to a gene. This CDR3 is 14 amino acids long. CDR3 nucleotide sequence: TGTGCCAGCAGTCTAGCGGGGGCGGCAGATACGCAGTATTTT. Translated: CASSLAGAADTQYF.

CDR3 region: CASSYSSGPIPYEQYF. CDR3 bases: TGTGCCAGCAGTTACTCGTCGGGACCGATCCCGTACGAGCAGTACTTC. The chain has TRBV6-5 and TRBJ2-7; possibly TRBD1 or TRBD2 for D (5 bases each). The CDR3 is 16 amino acids. Germline V gives CDR1 MNHEY, CDR2 SVGAGI. The V end was cut by 0 bases, the J end by 4 bases, with 16 bases between.

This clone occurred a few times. CDR3 nucleotides: TGTGCCAGCAGTTTACGGCTGAACACTGAAGCTTTCTTT. This sequence encodes CASSLRLNTEAFF. The chain carries TRBV28 and TRBJ1-1; D not certain. The CDR3 is 13 amino acids. Looked up from germline, CDR1 is MDHEN and CDR2 is SYDVKM. Trimming removed 2 bases at V and 0 bases at J, with 4 bases between.

Here the CDR3 reads CASSLGGTYEQYF. CDR3 DNA: TGTGCCAGCAGCTTGGGCGGAACCTACGAGCAGTACTTC. The chain has TRBV5-6 and TRBJ2-7; no reliable D call. The CDR3 runs to 13 residues. Trimming shortened V by 0 bases and J by 2 bases, and 6 bases separated the two germline ends. The germline CDR1 and CDR2 sequences are SGHDT and YYEEEE. The whole variable domain, filled in from reference TRBV5-6 and TRBJ2-7, reads DAGVTQSPTHLIKTRGQQVTLRCSPKSGHDTVSWYQQALGQGPQFIFQYYEEEERQRGNFPDRFSGHQFPNYSSELNVNALLLGDSALYLCASSLGGTYEQYFGPGTRLTVT.

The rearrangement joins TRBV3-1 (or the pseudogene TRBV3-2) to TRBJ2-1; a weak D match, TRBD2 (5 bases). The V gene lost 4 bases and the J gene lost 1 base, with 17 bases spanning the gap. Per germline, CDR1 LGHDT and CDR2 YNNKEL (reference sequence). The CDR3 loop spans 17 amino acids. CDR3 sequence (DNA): TGTGCCAGCAGCCCCTTCGTTGGGAGTCTTTCCTACAATGAGCAGTTCTTC. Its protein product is CASSPFVGSLSYNEQFF.

CDR3 protein: CASSARGQGLYEQYF. Written as DNA, the CDR3 is TGTGCCAGCAGCGCCAGGGGACAGGGGCTCTACGAGCAGTACTTC. The rearrangement joins TRBV21-1 to TRBJ2-7; no check of the table's D call, TRBD1, against the DNA was made. TRBV21-1 is reported as a pseudogene. The CDR3 is made up of 15 amino acids.

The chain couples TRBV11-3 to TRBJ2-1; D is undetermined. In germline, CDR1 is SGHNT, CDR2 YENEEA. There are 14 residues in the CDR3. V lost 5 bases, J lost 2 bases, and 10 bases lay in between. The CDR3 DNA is TGTGCCAGCAGCCGCAATAGTGCCTACAATGAGCAGTTCTTC. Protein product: CASSRNSAYNEQFF.

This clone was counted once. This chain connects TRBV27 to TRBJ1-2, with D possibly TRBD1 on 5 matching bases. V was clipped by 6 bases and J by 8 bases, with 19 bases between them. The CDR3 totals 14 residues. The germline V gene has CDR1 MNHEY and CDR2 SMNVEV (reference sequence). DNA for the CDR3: TGTGCCAGCAGACCGGGCAGGGATTTAGGAGGCTACACCTTC. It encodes CASRPGRDLGGYTF.

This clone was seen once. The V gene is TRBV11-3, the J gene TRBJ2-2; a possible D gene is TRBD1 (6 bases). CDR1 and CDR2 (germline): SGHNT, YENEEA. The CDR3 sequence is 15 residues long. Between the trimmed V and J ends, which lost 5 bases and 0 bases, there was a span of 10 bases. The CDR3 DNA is TGTGCCAGCAGCCCTCAGGGGACGAACACCGGGGAGCTGTTTTTT. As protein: CASSPQGTNTGELFF.

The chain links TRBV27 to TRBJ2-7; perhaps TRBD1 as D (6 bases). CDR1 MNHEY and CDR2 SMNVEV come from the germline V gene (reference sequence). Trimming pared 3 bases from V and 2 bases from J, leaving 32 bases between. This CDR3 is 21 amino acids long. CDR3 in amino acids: CASSFRGGAVFQGKTAYEQYF. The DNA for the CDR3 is TGTGCCAGCAGTTTTCGAGGGGGTGCTGTGTTTCAGGGAAAAACCGCCTACGAGCAGTACTTC.

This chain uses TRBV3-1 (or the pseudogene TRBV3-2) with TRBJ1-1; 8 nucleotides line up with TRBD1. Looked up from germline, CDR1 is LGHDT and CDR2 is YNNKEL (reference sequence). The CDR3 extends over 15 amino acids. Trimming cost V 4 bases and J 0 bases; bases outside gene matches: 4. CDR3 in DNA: TGTGCCAGCAGCCTCCAGGGGGCCATGAACACTGAAGCTTTCTTT. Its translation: CASSLQGAMNTEAFF.

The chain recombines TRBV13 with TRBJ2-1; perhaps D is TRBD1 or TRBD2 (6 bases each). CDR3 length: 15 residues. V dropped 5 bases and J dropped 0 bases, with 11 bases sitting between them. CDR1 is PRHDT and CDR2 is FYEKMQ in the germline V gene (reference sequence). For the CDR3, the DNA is TGTGCCAGCAGCCTGAAGGGGGGCTCCTACAATGAGCAGTTCTTC. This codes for CASSLKGGSYNEQFF. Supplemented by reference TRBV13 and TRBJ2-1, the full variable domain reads AAGVIQSPRHLIKEKRETATLKCYPIPRHDTVYWYQQGPGQDPQFLISFYEKMQSDKGSIPDRFSAQQFSDYHSELNMSSLELGDSALYFCASSLKGGSYNEQFFGPGTRLTVL.

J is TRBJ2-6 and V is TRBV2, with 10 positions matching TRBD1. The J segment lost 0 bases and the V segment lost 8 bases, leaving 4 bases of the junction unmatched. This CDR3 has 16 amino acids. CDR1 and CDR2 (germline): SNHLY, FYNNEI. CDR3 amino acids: CASGQGVDSGANVLTF. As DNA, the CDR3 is TGTGCCAGCGGACAGGGGGTTGACTCTGGGGCCAACGTCCTGACTTTC.

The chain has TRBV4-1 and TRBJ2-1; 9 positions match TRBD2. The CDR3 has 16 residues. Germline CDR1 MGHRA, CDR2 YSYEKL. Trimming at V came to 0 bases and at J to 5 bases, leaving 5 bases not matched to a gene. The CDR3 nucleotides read TGCGCCAGCAGCCAAGAAAAAAGACTAGCGGACAATGAGCAGTTCTTC. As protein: CASSQEKRLADNEQFF.

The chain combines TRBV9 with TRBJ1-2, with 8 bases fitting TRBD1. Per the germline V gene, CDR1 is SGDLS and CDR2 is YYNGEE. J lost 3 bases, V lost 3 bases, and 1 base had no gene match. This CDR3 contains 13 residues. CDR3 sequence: CASSAQGDYGYTF. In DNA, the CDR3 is TGTGCCAGCAGCGCACAGGGGGACTATGGCTACACCTTC.

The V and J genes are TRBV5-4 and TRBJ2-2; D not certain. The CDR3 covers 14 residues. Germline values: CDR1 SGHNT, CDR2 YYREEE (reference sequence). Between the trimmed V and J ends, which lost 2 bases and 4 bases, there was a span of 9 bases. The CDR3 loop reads CASSFFYGTGELFF. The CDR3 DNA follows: TGTGCCAGCAGCTTTTTTTATGGCACCGGGGAGCTGTTTTTT.

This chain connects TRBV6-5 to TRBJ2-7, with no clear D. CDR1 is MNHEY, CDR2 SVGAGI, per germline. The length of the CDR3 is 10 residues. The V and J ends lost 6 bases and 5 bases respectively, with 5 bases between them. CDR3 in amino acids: CASSLNEQYF. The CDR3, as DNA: TGTGCCAGCAGCCTAAACGAGCAGTACTTC.

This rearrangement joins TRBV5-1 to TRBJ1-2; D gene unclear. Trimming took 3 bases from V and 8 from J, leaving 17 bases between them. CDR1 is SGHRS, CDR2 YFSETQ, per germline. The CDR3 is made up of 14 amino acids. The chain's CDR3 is CASSSRGGNFGYTF. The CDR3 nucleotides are TGCGCCAGCAGCTCCCGCGGCGGGAATTTCGGCTACACCTTC. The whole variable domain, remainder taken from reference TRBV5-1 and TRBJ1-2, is KAGVTQTPRYLIKTRGQQVTLSCSPISGHRSVSWYQQTPGQGLQFLFEYFSETQRNKGNFPGRFSGRQFSNSRSEMNVSTLELGDSALYLCASSSRGGNFGYTFGSGTRLTVV.

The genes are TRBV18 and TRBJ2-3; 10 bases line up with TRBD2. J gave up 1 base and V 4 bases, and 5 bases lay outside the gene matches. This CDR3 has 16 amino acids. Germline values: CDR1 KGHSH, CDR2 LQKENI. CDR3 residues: CASSLLAGAGTDTQYF. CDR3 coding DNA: TGTGCCAGCTCACTCCTAGCGGGAGCGGGCACAGATACGCAGTATTTT.

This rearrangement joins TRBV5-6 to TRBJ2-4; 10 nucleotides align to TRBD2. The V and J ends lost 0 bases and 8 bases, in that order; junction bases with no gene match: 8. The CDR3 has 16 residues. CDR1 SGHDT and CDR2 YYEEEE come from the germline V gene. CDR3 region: CASSLELAGGWDIQYF. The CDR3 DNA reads TGTGCCAGCAGCTTGGAGTTAGCGGGAGGATGGGACATTCAGTACTTC.

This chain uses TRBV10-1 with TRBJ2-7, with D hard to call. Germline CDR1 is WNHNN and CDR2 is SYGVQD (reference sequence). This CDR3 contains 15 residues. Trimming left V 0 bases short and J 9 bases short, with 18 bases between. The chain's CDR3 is CASSESKSGRQGQYF. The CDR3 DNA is TGCGCCAGCAGTGAGTCTAAATCGGGCCGTCAAGGGCAGTACTTC.